The present entry profiles one T cell receptor (beta chain) with its context. This specimen belongs to a study of early T cells in non-severe SARS-CoV-2 infection. With V trimmed by 2 bases and J by 10 bases, 8 bases remained unmatched. Germline V lookup: CDR1 LGHDT, CDR2 YNNKEL (reference sequence). The CDR3 contains 15 residues. A single record per CDR3 protein comes from TCRdb applying MiXCR to the 5' RACE reads. The sample lists 85,000 to 100,000 distinct CDR3 sequences; approximately 10% were seen once. The chain couples TRBV3-1 to TRBJ2-1, with 10 nucleotides matching TRBD1. This TCR came from an adult who was a healthcare worker with PCR-confirmed SARS-CoV-2 infection or an uninfected control (not recorded which). The source material was whole blood, sampled at baseline. CDR3 nucleotide sequence: TGTGCCAGCAGCCAACGTCGACAGGGGGCAGGGGAGCAGTTCTTC. It yields the protein CASSQRRQGAGEQFF.